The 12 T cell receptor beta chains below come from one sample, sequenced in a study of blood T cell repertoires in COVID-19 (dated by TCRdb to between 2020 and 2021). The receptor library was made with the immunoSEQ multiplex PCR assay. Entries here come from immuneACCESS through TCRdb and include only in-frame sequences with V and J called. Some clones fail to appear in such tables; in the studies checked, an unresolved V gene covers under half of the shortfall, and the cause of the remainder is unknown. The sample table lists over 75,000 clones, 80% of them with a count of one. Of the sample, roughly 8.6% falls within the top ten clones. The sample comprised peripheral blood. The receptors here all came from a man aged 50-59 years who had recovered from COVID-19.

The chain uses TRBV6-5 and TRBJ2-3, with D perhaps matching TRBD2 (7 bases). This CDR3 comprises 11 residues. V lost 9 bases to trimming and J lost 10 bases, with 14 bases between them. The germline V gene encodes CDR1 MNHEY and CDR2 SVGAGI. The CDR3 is CASEDGGPQYF. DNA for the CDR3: TGTGCCAGTGAAGACGGGGGGCCGCAGTATTTT.

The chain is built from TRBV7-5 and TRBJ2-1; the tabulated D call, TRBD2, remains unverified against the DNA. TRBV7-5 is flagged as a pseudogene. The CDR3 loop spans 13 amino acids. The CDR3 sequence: CARLLAYPHEQFF. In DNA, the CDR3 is TGTGCCCGGTTACTAGCCTATCCCCATGAGCAGTTCTTC.

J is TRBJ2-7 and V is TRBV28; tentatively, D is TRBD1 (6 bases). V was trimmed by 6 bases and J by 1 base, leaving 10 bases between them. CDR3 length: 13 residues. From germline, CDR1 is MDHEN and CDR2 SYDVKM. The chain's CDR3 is CASRTGQSYEQYF. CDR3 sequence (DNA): TGTGCCAGCAGAACCGGACAGTCCTACGAGCAGTACTTC.

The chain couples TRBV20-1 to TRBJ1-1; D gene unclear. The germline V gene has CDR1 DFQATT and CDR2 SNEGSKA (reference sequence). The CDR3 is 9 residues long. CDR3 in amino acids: CRQNTEAFF. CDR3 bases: TGCAGACAGAACACTGAAGCTTTCTTT.

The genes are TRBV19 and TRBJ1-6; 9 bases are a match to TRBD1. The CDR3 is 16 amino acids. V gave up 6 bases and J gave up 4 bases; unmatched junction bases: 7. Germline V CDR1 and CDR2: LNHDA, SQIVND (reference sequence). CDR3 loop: CASRTTGGSYNSPLHF. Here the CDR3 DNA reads TGTGCCAGTAGAACGACAGGGGGAAGTTATAATTCACCCCTCCACTTT.

CDR3 in amino acids: CASSYRTGGRYEQYF. The CDR3 coding sequence is TGTGCCAGCAGCTACCGAACGGGAGGACGGTACGAGCAGTACTTC. The chain couples TRBV11-2 to TRBJ2-7; 7 bases line up with TRBD2. The CDR3 is 15 amino acids. V gave up 4 bases and J gave up 4 bases; unmatched junction bases: 10. Germline V CDR1 and CDR2: SGHAT, FQNNGV.

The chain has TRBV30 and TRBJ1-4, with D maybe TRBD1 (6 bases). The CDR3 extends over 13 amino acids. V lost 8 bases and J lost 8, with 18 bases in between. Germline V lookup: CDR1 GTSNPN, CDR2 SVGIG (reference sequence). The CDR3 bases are TGTGCCGCCAGGGGTTCCGGCCTAGAAAAACTGTTTTTT. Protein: CAARGSGLEKLFF.

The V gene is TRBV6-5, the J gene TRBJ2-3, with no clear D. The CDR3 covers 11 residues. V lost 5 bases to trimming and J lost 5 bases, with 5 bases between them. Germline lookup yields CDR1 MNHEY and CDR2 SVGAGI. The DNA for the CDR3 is TGTGCCAGCAGTCAATTAGATACGCAGTATTTT. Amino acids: CASSQLDTQYF.

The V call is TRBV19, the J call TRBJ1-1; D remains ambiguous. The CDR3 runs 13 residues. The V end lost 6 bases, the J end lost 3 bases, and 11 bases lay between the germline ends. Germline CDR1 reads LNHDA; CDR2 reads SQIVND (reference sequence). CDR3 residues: CASSPQRDTEAFF. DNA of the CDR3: TGTGCCAGTAGCCCCCAGAGGGACACTGAAGCTTTCTTT.

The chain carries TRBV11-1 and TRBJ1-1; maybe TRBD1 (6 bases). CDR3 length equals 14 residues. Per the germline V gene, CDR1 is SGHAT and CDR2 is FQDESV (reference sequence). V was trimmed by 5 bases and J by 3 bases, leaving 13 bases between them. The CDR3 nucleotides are TGTGCCAGCAGCATCAGGGGTGGGTACACTGAAGCTTTCTTT. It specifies CASSIRGGYTEAFF.

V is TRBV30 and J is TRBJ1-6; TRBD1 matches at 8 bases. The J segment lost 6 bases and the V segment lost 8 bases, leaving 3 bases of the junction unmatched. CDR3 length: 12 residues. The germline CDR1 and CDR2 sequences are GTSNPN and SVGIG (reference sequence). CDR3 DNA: TGTGCCAGCACAGGGGGTAATTCACCCCTCCACTTT. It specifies CASTGGNSPLHF. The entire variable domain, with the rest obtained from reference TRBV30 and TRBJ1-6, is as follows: SQTIHQWPATLVQPVGSPLSLECTVEGTSNPNLYWYRQAAGRGLQLLFYSVGIGQISSEVPQNLSASRPQDRQFILSSKKLLLSDSGFYLCASTGGNSPLHFGNGTRLTVT.

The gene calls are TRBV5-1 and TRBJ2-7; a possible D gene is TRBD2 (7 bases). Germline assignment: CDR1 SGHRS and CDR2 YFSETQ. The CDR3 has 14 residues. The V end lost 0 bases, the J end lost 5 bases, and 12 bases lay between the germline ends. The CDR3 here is CASSLAGGPDEQYF. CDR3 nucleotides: TGCGCCAGCAGCTTGGCCGGGGGGCCCGACGAGCAGTACTTC. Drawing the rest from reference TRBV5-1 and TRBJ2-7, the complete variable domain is KAGVTQTPRYLIKTRGQQVTLSCSPISGHRSVSWYQQTPGQGLQFLFEYFSETQRNKGNFPGRFSGRQFSNSRSEMNVSTLELGDSALYLCASSLAGGPDEQYFGPGTRLTVT.